The next 22 T cell receptor beta chains were all read from a single sample in a study of tissue T cells after allogeneic stem cell transplantation. Clones were read by immunoSEQ multiplex PCR, and TCRdb kept only the in-frame ones, dropping some. The sample lists approximately 2,800 clones; under 55% were seen once. Time point of the sample: mouse harvest day 14 after allogeneic transplant. The graft held 10^6 splenic CD5+ T cells and 10^7 T-cell-depleted bone marrow cells. Sequencing was performed on gut tissue. Receptors originate from a female BALB/c mouse given C57BL/6 T cells with graft-versus-host disease after an allogeneic hematopoietic cell transplant.

Details on this clone: Gene names follow the mouse nomenclature. Read sequence stops 1 residue before the CDR3 end, and the germline J gene provides the missing end. The chain recombines TRBV26 with TRBJ2-3; 12 nucleotides match TRBD1. The length of the CDR3 is 16 residues. The V gene end was trimmed by 4 bases and the J gene end by 3 bases; junction bases not matched to a gene: 5. Germline V lookup: CDR1 KGHPV, CDR2 FQNQEV (reference sequence). The sequenced part of the CDR3 DNA is TGTGCCAGCAGTCGCGGGACAGGGGGCGCCGCAGAAACGCTGTAT. Translating it yields CASSRGTGGAAETLY. Given in full, the CDR3 is CASSRGTGGAAETLYF.

As to this clone: The germline and genes are mouse ones. The read terminates 1 residue ahead of where the CDR3 ends, so the germline J gene completes it. This sequence joins TRBV26 and TRBJ2-7; 8 bases are shared with TRBD2. Germline values: CDR1 KGHPV, CDR2 FQNQEV (reference sequence). The CDR3 contains 15 residues. Trimming cost V 1 base and J 0 bases; bases outside gene matches: 2. The CDR3 bases that were read are TGTGCCAGCAGTCTGTGGGGGGGCGACTCCTATGAACAGTAC. Translated, it gives CASSLWGGDSYEQY. The entire CDR3 protein reads CASSLWGGDSYEQYF.

Remarks on this clone: Genes here carry mouse names. This chain's CDR3 is CAWSLGTGGYEQYF. CDR3 bases read: TGTGCCTGGAGTCTAGGGACTGGGGGGTATGAACAGTAC. The chain carries TRBV31 and TRBJ2-7, with 12 bases lining up with TRBD2. The read stops 1 residue short of the end of the CDR3; the missing end is completed from the germline J gene. CDR1 and CDR2 (germline): GKSSPN, SITVG. There are 14 residues in the CDR3. Trimming removed 0 bases from V and 4 bases from J; junction bases left unmatched: 1.

The table lists this clone with a few counts. The germline and genes are mouse ones. The CDR3 end falls 1 residue outside the read, so it is completed with the germline J gene. This sample also contains other DNA sequences that code for the same CDR3. The chain is built from TRBV26 and TRBJ1-3; 8 positions match TRBD1. The CDR3 extends over 14 amino acids. Germline V CDR1 and CDR2: KGHPV, FQNQEV (reference sequence). Trimming removed 3 bases from V and 2 bases from J; junction bases left unmatched: 0. The covered CDR3 bases are TGTGCCAGCAGTCTACAGGGGGCTGGAAATACGCTCTAT. It codes for CASSLQGAGNTLY. The whole CDR3 protein is CASSLQGAGNTLYF.

This clone is classed as medium-sized. Genes here carry mouse names. The CDR3 is cut off 1 residue early in the read; its end comes from the germline J gene. The chain employs TRBV13-3 and TRBJ1-1; TRBD1 agrees at 9 bases. With 5 bases clipped from V and 8 bases from J, the junction kept 4 bases outside the gene matches. This CDR3 spans 12 amino acids. Germline V CDR1 and CDR2: NNHDY, SYVADS. The sequenced part of the CDR3 DNA is TGTGCCAGCAGCGGGACAGGGAGGGAAGTCTTC. Encoded protein: CASSGTGREVF. The complete CDR3 reads CASSGTGREVFF.

As to this clone: Genes and germline come from the mouse. Read sequence stops 1 residue before the CDR3 end, and the germline J gene provides the missing end. The J gene is TRBJ2-7, the V gene TRBV23; the DNA was not used to check the table's D call, TRBD2. The CDR3 totals 12 residues. Germline V lookup: CDR1 KGHTA, CDR2 FQNQQP. The CDR3 reads CSSSQGGGEQYF. The sequenced CDR3 bases are TGCTCCAGCAGTCAAGGGGGGGGCGAACAGTAC.

On this clone itself: Gene names follow the mouse nomenclature. Coverage ceases 1 residue before the CDR3 finishes, and the germline J gene fills in the end. J is TRBJ1-3 and V is TRBV3, with 8 bases aligning to TRBD1. J gave up 3 bases and V 3 bases, and 1 base lay outside the gene matches. CDR3 length equals 14 residues. Germline CDR1 SNHLY, CDR2 FYNGKV (reference sequence). The CDR3 reads CASSFRGLGNTLYF. CDR3 DNA (partial): TGTGCCAGCAGCTTCAGGGGGCTTGGAAATACGCTCTAT.

This clone appeared a few times. Mouse gene names apply. The sequence runs out 1 residue before the end of the CDR3; the remainder is reconstructed from the germline J gene. The chain employs TRBV3 and TRBJ2-7; 9 nucleotides align to TRBD2. With V trimmed by 5 bases and J by 4 bases, 6 bases remained unmatched. Germline CDR1 SNHLY, CDR2 FYNGKV (reference sequence). This CDR3 is built from 14 residues. The CDR3 DNA, read in part, is TGTGCCAGCAGCCAGACTGGGGGCCCTTATGAACAGTAC. This translates into CASSQTGGPYEQY. The CDR3, in full, reads CASSQTGGPYEQYF.

This clone has only a few counts. Each gene name is a mouse one. The read is 1 residue too short to cover the CDR3 end, so that end is filled in from the germline J gene. The chain joins TRBV26 to TRBJ2-7; D remains ambiguous. Germline-derived CDR1 and CDR2 are KGHPV and FQNQEV (reference sequence). The CDR3 contains 12 residues. Trimming removed 2 bases at V and 3 bases at J, with 5 bases between. CDR3 region: CASSLTSYEQYF. The CDR3 DNA, read in part, is TGTGCCAGCAGTCTGACCAGCTATGAACAGTAC.

With regard to this clone: The listed genes are named as in mouse. The read gets to within 1 residue of the CDR3 end, and the germline J gene fills in the rest. The genes are TRBV26 and TRBJ2-2; the match to TRBD2 covers 7 bases. This CDR3 spans 15 amino acids. From germline, CDR1 is KGHPV and CDR2 FQNQEV (reference sequence). The V gene end was trimmed by 0 bases and the J gene end by 3 bases; junction bases not matched to a gene: 1. The sequenced part of the CDR3 DNA is TGTGCCAGCAGTCTGTCCGGGGGGGACACCGGGCAGCTCTAC. This encodes CASSLSGGDTGQLY. Given in full, the CDR3 is CASSLSGGDTGQLYF. Based on the CDR3 plus reference TRBV26 and TRBJ2-2, the full variable domain is NSKVIQTPRYLVKGQGQKAKMRCIPEKGHPVVFWYQQNKNNEFKFLINFQNQEVLQQIDMTEKRFSAECPSNSPCSLEIQSSEAGDSALYLCASSLSGGDTGQLYFGEGSKLTVL.

This clone was counted a few times. Genes and germline come from the mouse. The CDR3 end falls 1 residue outside the read, so it is completed with the germline J gene. The chain links TRBV13-2 to TRBJ1-1; D remains ambiguous. With 3 bases removed from V and 7 bases from J, the gap between germline ends came to 7 bases. Germline V gene data show CDR1 as NNHNN and CDR2 as SYGAGS (reference sequence). The CDR3 loop spans 11 amino acids. The sequenced part of the CDR3 DNA is TGTGCCAGCGGTGGGGGAAGAGAAGTCTTC. Protein product: CASGGGREVF. The complete CDR3 sequence is CASGGGREVFF.

A note on this clone: The germline and genes are mouse ones. Coverage ceases 1 residue before the CDR3 finishes, and the germline J gene fills in the end. V is TRBV26 and J is TRBJ2-3; unclear D gene. Germline V gives CDR1 KGHPV, CDR2 FQNQEV (reference sequence). Trimming pared 3 bases from V and 6 bases from J, leaving 7 bases between. The CDR3 is 12 amino acids. This CDR3 reads CASSLPRETLYF. The sequenced part of the CDR3 DNA is TGTGCCAGCAGTCTACCCAGGGAAACGCTGTAT.

A remark on this clone: Gene names and germline match the mouse. The read is 1 residue too short to cover the CDR3 end, so that end is filled in from the germline J gene. This chain connects TRBV26 to TRBJ1-1, with D possibly TRBD1 on 6 matching bases. The germline V and J ends were trimmed by 6 bases and 1 base, with 9 bases remaining between them. CDR3 length equals 13 residues. Germline V gives CDR1 KGHPV, CDR2 FQNQEV (reference sequence). CDR3 sequence reads: CASSTGQNTEVFF. CDR3 bases read: TGTGCCAGCAGCACGGGACAAAACACAGAAGTCTTC.

This clone turned up a few times. The gene names here belong to mouse. This CDR3 reads CASSSDWGGSQNTLYF. Incomplete CDR3 DNA: TGTGCCAGCAGCTCGGACTGGGGGGGAAGTCAAAACACCTTGTAC. The chain links TRBV4 to TRBJ2-4, with 12 positions matching TRBD2. The read stops 1 residue short of the end of the CDR3; the missing end is completed from the germline J gene. The CDR3 extends over 16 amino acids. V gave up 4 bases and J gave up 0 bases; unmatched junction bases: 2. From germline, CDR1 is LGHDT and CDR2 YNNKQL (reference sequence).

To note about this clone: Each gene name is a mouse one. The read ends 1 residue shy of where the CDR3 ends; the end is completed using the germline J gene. This chain connects TRBV23 to TRBJ2-7; TRBD2 is the table's D call and was not checked against the DNA. This CDR3 is built from 14 residues. Germline CDR1 is KGHTA and CDR2 is FQNQQP. Here the CDR3 reads CSNSWDWGSYEQYF. The covered CDR3 bases are TGCTCCAACAGTTGGGACTGGGGTTCCTATGAACAGTAC.

Points on this clone: Gene and germline names: mouse. The missing CDR3 end, 1 residue past where the read stops, is filled in from the germline J gene. V usage is TRBV12-1 and J usage is TRBJ2-7; TRBD2 agrees at 8 bases. Germline-derived CDR1 and CDR2 are SGHSN and HYEKVE. The CDR3 loop spans 12 amino acids. With 2 bases clipped from V and 6 bases from J, the junction kept 2 bases outside the gene matches. Partial CDR3 DNA: TGTGCCAGCTCTCGACTGGGGATTGAACAGTAC. Its protein product is CASSRLGIEQY. The entire CDR3 sequence reads CASSRLGIEQYF.

This clone was picked up a small number of times. The germline and genes are mouse ones. The read terminates 1 residue before the CDR3 end, so the remaining end is supplied by the germline J gene. V and J are TRBV26 and TRBJ2-1; D call uncertain. V shed 4 bases and J shed 2 bases, with 6 bases lying between them. The CDR3 is made up of 13 amino acids. Per the germline V gene, CDR1 is KGHPV and CDR2 is FQNQEV (reference sequence). CDR3 DNA, as far as it was read: TGTGCCAGCAGTCGGGGTCACTATGCTGAGCAGTTC. It specifies CASSRGHYAEQF. From start to end, the CDR3 is CASSRGHYAEQFF.

In the case of this clone: The germline and genes are mouse ones. The missing CDR3 end, 1 residue past where the read stops, is filled in from the germline J gene. The chain combines TRBV31 with TRBJ2-1, with TRBD2 matching over 11 bases. CDR3 length: 15 amino acids. The germline CDR1 and CDR2 sequences are GKSSPN and SITVG. V dropped 1 base and J dropped 2; count of bases not matched to a gene: 1. The CDR3 protein is CAWSRDWGYYAEQFF. CDR3 bases read: TGTGCCTGGAGTCGGGACTGGGGGTACTATGCTGAGCAGTTC.

A few counts support this clone. Gene names and germline match the mouse. The read ends 1 residue early relative to the CDR3; the germline J gene fills the gap. The rearrangement joins TRBV30 to TRBJ1-4; 8 bases line up with TRBD1. This CDR3 region has 11 residues. Germline loops: CDR1 SQVVS, CDR2 ANEGSEA. The V and J ends lost 8 bases and 7 bases, in that order; junction bases with no gene match: 3. The DNA read from the CDR3 is TGTAGTCCGACAGGGGCCGAAAGATTATTT. As protein: CSPTGAERLF. The CDR3, in full, reads CSPTGAERLFF. Looking up the rest from reference TRBV30 and TRBJ1-4 gives the full variable domain: SVLLYQKPNRDICQSGTSLKIQCVADSQVVSMFWYQQFQEQSLMLMATANEGSEATYESGFTKDKFPISRPNLTFSTLTVNNARPGDSSIYFCSPTGAERLFFGHGTKLSVL.

Details on this clone: Gene names refer to mouse genes. With the read ending 1 residue before the CDR3 end, the germline J gene is used to fill in that end. The rearrangement joins TRBV12-1 to TRBJ2-1; 11 nucleotides align to TRBD1. The CDR3 spans 15 residues. V was clipped by 4 bases and J by 0 bases; unmatched bases: 1. CDR1 and CDR2 from the germline V gene are SGHSN and HYEKVE. Incomplete CDR3 DNA: TGTGCCAGCTCGGGACAGGGGGTTAACTATGCTGAGCAGTTC. It specifies CASSGQGVNYAEQF. The CDR3 in its entirety is CASSGQGVNYAEQFF.

This clone was seen a handful of times. Genes and germline are mouse. The read finishes 1 residue shy of the CDR3 end, and the germline J gene is used to complete it. The V call is TRBV26, the J call TRBJ1-1, with D unclear. Germline CDR1 is KGHPV and CDR2 is FQNQEV (reference sequence). Deletions cut 2 bases from V and 3 bases from J, with 7 bases between. The CDR3 covers 13 residues. The CDR3 DNA, read in part, is TGTGCCAGCAGTCTGAGGAGGGACACAGAAGTCTTC. Translation: CASSLRRDTEVF. The whole CDR3 reads CASSLRRDTEVFF.

Only a few counts were recorded for this clone. Mouse names are used for the genes. From the germline J gene comes the end of the CDR3, since the read stops 1 residue before it. The V gene is TRBV22, the J gene TRBJ2-3; TRBD1, the D gene given by the table, was not confirmed from the DNA. TRBV22 is described as a pseudogene. The CDR3 contains 15 residues. The sequenced CDR3 bases are TGTGCCAGCAGCCGTGACAGGGTTAGTGCAGAAACGCTGTAT. Protein product: CASSRDRVSAETLY. The CDR3 as a whole reads CASSRDRVSAETLYF.